The entry below gives a single TCR beta chain sequence along with its context. The sample belongs to a study of T cell responses to AZD1222 COVID-19 vaccine. Sequencing was performed with immunoSEQ multiplex PCR; in TCRdb, only in-frame clones are kept and a portion is missing. The sample yields about 130,000 clones, 88% seen once. This clonotype was sampled from an adult in good health. Material: peripheral blood, obtained on day 0 of AZD1222 vaccination.

The chain's CDR3 is CASSLARDQPQHF. The CDR3 coding sequence is TGCGCCAGCAGCTTGGCCAGAGATCAGCCCCAGCATTTT. The chain couples TRBV5-1 to TRBJ1-5, with D unclear. Trimming pared 0 bases from V and 5 bases from J, leaving 6 bases between. Germline CDR1 SGHRS, CDR2 YFSETQ. The CDR3 sequence is 13 residues long. Supplemented by reference TRBV5-1 and TRBJ1-5, the full variable domain reads KAGVTQTPRYLIKTRGQQVTLSCSPISGHRSVSWYQQTPGQGLQFLFEYFSETQRNKGNFPGRFSGRQFSNSRSEMNVSTLELGDSALYLCASSLARDQPQHFGDGTRLSIL.